The rows below give T cell receptor beta chains drawn from one sample of a study of CD8 T cells in ankylosing spondylitis. TCRdb reanalysed the 5' RACE reads using MiXCR and keeps one entry per CDR3 protein. The table has 700,000 or so distinct CDR3 sequences, around a fifth seen once; the top ten hold approximately 18%. Sequencing was performed on blood, either unsorted or a sorted T cell fraction (not recorded which). The receptor set was obtained from a male donor with ankylosing spondylitis. Both conserved end residues are part of each CDR3. A D gene is named only where the DNA matches it firmly.

cdr3_aa d_call j_call v_call
CATSRDRPDQPQHF - TRBJ1-5 TRBV15
CASSRKGETQYF - TRBJ2-5 TRBV12-3/TRBV12-4
CASSYSKDRGNEQFF TRBD1 TRBJ2-1 TRBV6-2/TRBV6-3
CSARQGVSPEAFF TRBD1 TRBJ1-1 TRBV20-1
CSASLAAAGANVLTF - TRBJ2-6 TRBV20-1
CASSLEVGYEQYF - TRBJ2-7 TRBV7-9
CSARDGMNTEAFF - TRBJ1-1 TRBV20-1
CASSVEGSVDTQYF - TRBJ2-3 TRBV9
CASSLEGGNRITDTQYF - TRBJ2-3 TRBV5-1
CASSLGAGGNEQYF - TRBJ2-7 TRBV5-1
CASSQAGQGAEAFF TRBD1 TRBJ1-1 TRBV3-1
CASRQTQGSNQPQHF TRBD1 TRBJ1-5 TRBV7-2
CASSNPTGGRPYEQYF TRBD1 TRBJ2-7 TRBV9
CASSFAAGGEQFF TRBD2 TRBJ2-1 TRBV28
CASRDFTSGANVLTF - TRBJ2-6 TRBV5-1
CAWSQGGSNTGELFF - TRBJ2-2 TRBV30
CASSLVVQGANGYTF TRBD1 TRBJ1-2 TRBV28
CASSPEQPFSYNSPLHF - TRBJ1-6 TRBV27
CASSPTRTGGIDTQYF TRBD1 TRBJ2-3 TRBV11-2
CASSQDVGEGYTF - TRBJ1-2 TRBV4-2
CASSRLRERGSYEQYF - TRBJ2-7 TRBV21-1
CASSLEPGLENIQYF TRBD2 TRBJ2-4 TRBV7-9
CASSLLFGQTYGYTF - TRBJ1-2 TRBV5-5
CASSLQAVLSGNTIYF - TRBJ1-3 TRBV12-3/TRBV12-4